A single sample is the source of the 15 T cell receptor beta chains below, sequenced in a study of blood T cell repertoires in COVID-19. Sequencing used immunoSEQ multiplex PCR; TCRdb keeps in-frame clones, though not all of them. The table includes 300,000 to 400,000 clones, around 85% detected once. The sequenced material came from PBMCs or T cells enriched from blood (not recorded which). All receptors derive from a woman aged 30 to 39 who had been exposed to COVID-19.

This chain links TRBV6-5 with TRBJ1-5; 7 bases line up with TRBD1. From germline, CDR1 is MNHEY and CDR2 SVGAGI. This CDR3 contains 15 residues. V gave up 6 bases and J gave up 1 base; unmatched junction bases: 6. The CDR3, as DNA: TGTGCCAGCAGAACTTTCAGGGGGAGCAATCAGCCCCAGCATTTT. It codes for CASRTFRGSNQPQHF.

The J gene is TRBJ1-6, the V gene TRBV9, with 9 nucleotides matching TRBD1. The CDR3 runs to 17 residues. The junction had 10 bases not matched to a gene; V was cut back by 1 base and J by 8 bases. Germline assignment: CDR1 SGDLS and CDR2 YYNGEE. CDR3: CASSVYRDRAVHSPLHF. The CDR3 region has the DNA TGTGCCAGCAGCGTATACCGGGACAGGGCAGTCCATTCACCCCTCCACTTT.

V is TRBV9 and J is TRBJ1-3, with TRBD1 matching 8 bases. The CDR3 is 15 residues long. CDR1 is SGDLS, CDR2 YYNGEE, per germline. The J segment lost 2 bases and the V segment lost 0 bases, leaving 1 base of the junction unmatched. CDR3 nucleotide sequence: TGTGCCAGCAGCGTAGCAGGGGGCGCTGGAAACACCATATATTTT. Amino acid sequence: CASSVAGGAGNTIYF.

J is TRBJ1-4 and V is TRBV28; 7 nucleotides match TRBD1. Per germline, CDR1 MDHEN and CDR2 SYDVKM. J gave up 6 bases and V 5 bases, and 9 bases lay outside the gene matches. The CDR3 has 15 residues. The CDR3 DNA reads TGTGCCAGCAGTCCTCTGGGACAGAGACATGAAAAACTGTTTTTT. Protein sequence: CASSPLGQRHEKLFF.

The J gene is TRBJ2-1, the V gene TRBV5-1, with TRBD2 matching 10 bases. In germline, CDR1 is SGHRS, CDR2 YFSETQ. The CDR3 loop spans 14 amino acids. Losses at the gene ends were 0 bases for V and 8 bases for J; bases not matched to a gene: 2. Here the CDR3 DNA reads TGCGCCAGCAGCTTGGTTCTAGCGGGAGATGAGCAGTTCTTC. Protein product: CASSLVLAGDEQFF.

This chain links TRBV29-1 with TRBJ1-4; D may be TRBD1 (5 bases). CDR1 is SQVTM and CDR2 is ANQGSEA in the germline V gene. Trimming took 7 bases from V and 8 from J, leaving 11 bases between them. The CDR3 length is 11 residues. Here the CDR3 reads CSGRVGEKLFF. As DNA, the CDR3 is TGCAGCGGCAGGGTGGGCGAAAAACTGTTTTTT.

This chain joins TRBV28 and TRBJ1-1; no firm D call. The CDR3 runs 15 residues. V was shortened by 3 bases and J by 0 bases, with 11 bases between the two germline ends. CDR1 MDHEN and CDR2 SYDVKM come from the germline V gene. DNA for the CDR3: TGTGCCAGCAGTTTGGAGGTCGAGTTGAACACTGAAGCTTTCTTT. This translates into CASSLEVELNTEAFF.

V usage is TRBV5-1 and J usage is TRBJ1-3; D might be TRBD1 (6 bases). Germline CDR1 is SGHRS and CDR2 is YFSETQ. V gave up 6 bases and J gave up 4 bases, with 14 bases separating them. The CDR3 runs 14 residues. This CDR3 reads CASTAQGSGNTIYF. CDR3 nucleotide sequence: TGCGCCAGCACCGCACAGGGATCGGGAAACACCATATATTTT.

V usage is TRBV13 and J usage is TRBJ2-1, with 11 bases fitting TRBD1. CDR3 length: 14 amino acids. J was trimmed by 6 bases and V by 6 bases; bases with no gene match: 4. Germline V gene data show CDR1 as PRHDT and CDR2 as FYEKMQ (reference sequence). The chain's CDR3 is CASSTGTGGNEQFF. DNA of the CDR3: TGTGCCAGCAGTACCGGGACAGGGGGCAATGAGCAGTTCTTC.

The genes are TRBV7-2 and TRBJ1-5, with 7 bases lining up with TRBD1. The V gene's germline CDR1 is SGHTA and CDR2 FQGNSA. This CDR3 is built from 14 residues. Trimming cost V 5 bases and J 5 bases; bases outside gene matches: 6. The CDR3 nucleotides are TGTGCCAGCAGCGTGGACAGGTCCTATCAGCCCCAGCATTTT. Translating it yields CASSVDRSYQPQHF.

V and J are TRBV3-1 (or the pseudogene TRBV3-2) and TRBJ2-1; 9 positions agree with TRBD2. The CDR3 covers 15 residues. The ends lost 4 bases at V and 3 bases at J; junction bases unmatched: 4. From germline, CDR1 is LGHDT and CDR2 YNNKEL (reference sequence). The CDR3: CASSPGLAFYNEQFF. DNA for the CDR3: TGTGCCAGCAGCCCCGGACTAGCGTTCTACAATGAGCAGTTCTTC.

This chain uses TRBV28 with TRBJ2-5, with TRBD2 as a possible D gene (5 bases). The germline gives CDR1 MDHEN, CDR2 SYDVKM. V shed 8 bases and J shed 4 bases, with 17 bases lying between them. The CDR3 runs 14 residues. The CDR3 loop is CASGEGGGLETQYF. The CDR3 DNA follows: TGTGCCAGCGGGGAAGGAGGTGGATTAGAGACCCAGTACTTC.

The chain employs TRBV19 and TRBJ2-1; TRBD2 aligns across 13 bases. Germline trimming cut 6 bases from V and 2 bases from J; bases unmatched to any gene: 7. The CDR3 has 17 amino acids. CDR1 LNHDA and CDR2 SQIVND come from the germline V gene (reference sequence). The CDR3 sequence: CASSLIGLAGAYNEQFF. CDR3 in DNA: TGTGCCAGTAGCCTAATAGGACTAGCGGGGGCCTACAATGAGCAGTTCTTC.

The CDR3 DNA reads TGTGCCAGCAGTTTATTATCGGGAGGGGCCCCCTACGAGCAGTACTTC. Its protein product is CASSLLSGGAPYEQYF. This sequence joins TRBV27 and TRBJ2-7; 8 positions agree with TRBD2. The trim removed 1 base at V and 2 bases at J, leaving 7 bases unmatched. CDR1 and CDR2 (germline): MNHEY, SMNVEV (reference sequence). The CDR3 is made up of 16 amino acids.

V usage is TRBV14 and J usage is TRBJ2-3; maybe TRBD1 (5 bases). Germline CDR1 and CDR2: SGHDN and FVKESK. The V gene lost 1 base and the J gene lost 4 bases, with 15 bases spanning the gap. The CDR3 spans 16 residues. CDR3 nucleotide sequence: TGTGCCAGCAGCCAAGGGTCTATGGGGCCCCCAGATACGCAGTATTTT. Protein product: CASSQGSMGPPDTQYF.